The present TCR beta chain was sequenced within a study of blood T cells in healthy people across ages. For this clonotype: What it binds is not known.

The CDR3 totals 15 residues. Germline CDR1 ENHRY, CDR2 SYGVKD. The V gene lost 2 bases and the J gene lost 5 bases, with 15 bases spanning the gap. General study results and limits: Strong correlation linked observed beta diversity and percent naive T cells.

A second PCR of 7 to 11 cycles used a sample-barcoded 5' primer and a J-beta primer mix. One entry per CDR3 protein results from TCRdb running MiXCR on the 5' RACE reads. Of about 800,000 distinct CDR3 sequences in the sample, approximately 25% are singletons; the top ten hold roughly 3.8%. Another study also made use of these data, one on T cells of mothers and their children. From that study: The authors added sample barcodes and 2-4 random nucleotides using the M1S primer of the second PCR. For unrelated pairs as for related ones, thymic selection shapes TCR recombination output similarly. The overlap seen between related mothers and children slightly exceeded that of unrelated pairs, though not significantly.

Sequencing was performed on blood. This receptor was obtained from a boy between 5 and 17 years old in good health. The chain links TRBV10-3 to TRBJ2-5, with D perhaps TRBD2 (5 bases). CDR3 sequence: CAISEKSSYRETQYF. CDR3 DNA: TGTGCCATCAGTGAGAAATCTAGCTATCGTGAGACCCAGTACTTC.